This TCR beta chain comes out of a study of T cell responses to AZD1222 COVID-19 vaccine. Overall study findings and caveats: Just 5 to 7 people given AZD1222 tested seropositive at baseline. Repertoire sampling was restricted to post-peak T cell response timepoints.

This CDR3 comprises 16 residues. Germline V gene lookup returns CDR1 GTSNPN and CDR2 SVGIG (reference sequence). V was clipped by 2 bases and J by 4 bases; unmatched bases: 11. On this clone: The target antigen is unknown.

The protocol was immunoSEQ multiplex PCR, while the TCRdb copy is restricted to in-frame clones and leaves out a portion. The data hold fewer than 150,000 clones, with around 90% observed a single time. The clonotype comes from an adult in good health. The starting material was peripheral blood, obtained on day 0 of AZD1222 vaccination. The chain uses TRBV30 and TRBJ1-3, with 7 bases that match TRBD1. For the CDR3, the DNA is TGTGCCTGGAGTATCCCCAGAGGGGGCTTCGGAAACACCATATATTTT. Protein: CAWSIPRGGFGNTIYF.